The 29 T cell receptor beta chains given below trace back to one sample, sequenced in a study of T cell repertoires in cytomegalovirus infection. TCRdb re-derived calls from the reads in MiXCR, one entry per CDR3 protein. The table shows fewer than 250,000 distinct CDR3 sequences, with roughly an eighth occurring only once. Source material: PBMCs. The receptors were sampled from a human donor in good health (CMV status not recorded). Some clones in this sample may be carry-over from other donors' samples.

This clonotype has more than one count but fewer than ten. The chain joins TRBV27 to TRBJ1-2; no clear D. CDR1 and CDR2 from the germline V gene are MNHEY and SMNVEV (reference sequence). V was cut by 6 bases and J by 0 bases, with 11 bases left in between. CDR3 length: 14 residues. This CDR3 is CASSFTYANYGYTF. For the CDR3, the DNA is TGTGCCAGCAGCTTTACTTACGCTAACTATGGCTACACCTTC.

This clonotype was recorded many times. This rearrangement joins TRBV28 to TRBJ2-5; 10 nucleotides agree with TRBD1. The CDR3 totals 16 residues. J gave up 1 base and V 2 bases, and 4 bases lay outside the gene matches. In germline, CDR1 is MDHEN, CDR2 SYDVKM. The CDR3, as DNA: TGTGCCAGCAGTTTAAGACAGGGGGCATCCCAAGAGACCCAGTACTTC. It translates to CASSLRQGASQETQYF.

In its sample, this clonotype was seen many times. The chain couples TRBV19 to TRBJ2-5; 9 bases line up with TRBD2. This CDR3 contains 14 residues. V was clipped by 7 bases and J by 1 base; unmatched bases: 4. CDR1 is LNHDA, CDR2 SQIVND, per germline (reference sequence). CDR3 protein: CASMSGGFQETQYF. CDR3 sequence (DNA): TGTGCCAGTATGAGCGGGGGGTTCCAAGAGACCCAGTACTTC.

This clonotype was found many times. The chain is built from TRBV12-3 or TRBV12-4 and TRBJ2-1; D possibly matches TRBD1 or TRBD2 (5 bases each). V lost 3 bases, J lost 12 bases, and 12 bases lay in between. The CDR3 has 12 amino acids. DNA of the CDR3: TGTGCCAGCAGTTTGAGTGGGGGATCGCAGTTCTTC. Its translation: CASSLSGGSQFF.

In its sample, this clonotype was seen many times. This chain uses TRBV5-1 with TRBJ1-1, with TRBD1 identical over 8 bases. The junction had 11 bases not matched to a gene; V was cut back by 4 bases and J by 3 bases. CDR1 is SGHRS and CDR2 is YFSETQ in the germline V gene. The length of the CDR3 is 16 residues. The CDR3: CASSPTPGQGDTEAFF. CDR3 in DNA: TGCGCCAGCAGCCCAACCCCCGGACAGGGCGACACTGAAGCTTTCTTT.

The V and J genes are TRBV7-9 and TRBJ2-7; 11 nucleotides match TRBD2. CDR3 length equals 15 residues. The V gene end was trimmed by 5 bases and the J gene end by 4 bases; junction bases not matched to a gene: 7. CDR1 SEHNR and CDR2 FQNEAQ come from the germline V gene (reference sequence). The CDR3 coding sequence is TGTGCCAGCAGCCAAGCTCTAGCGGGGGGTTACGAGCAGTACTTC. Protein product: CASSQALAGGYEQYF. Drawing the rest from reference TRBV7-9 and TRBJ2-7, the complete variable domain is DTGVSQNPRHKITKRGQNVTFRCDPISEHNRLYWYRQTLGQGPEFLTYFQNEAQLEKSRLLSDRFSAERPKGSFSTLEIQRTEQGDSAMYLCASSQALAGGYEQYFGPGTRLTVT.

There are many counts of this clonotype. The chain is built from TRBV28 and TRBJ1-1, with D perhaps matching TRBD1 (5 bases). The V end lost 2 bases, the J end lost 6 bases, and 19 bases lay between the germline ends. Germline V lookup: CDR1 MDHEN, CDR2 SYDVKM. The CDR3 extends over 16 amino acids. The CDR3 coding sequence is TGTGCCAGCAGTTTACCCGCGACCGGGTGGGGCCCTGAAGCTTTCTTT. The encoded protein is CASSLPATGWGPEAFF.

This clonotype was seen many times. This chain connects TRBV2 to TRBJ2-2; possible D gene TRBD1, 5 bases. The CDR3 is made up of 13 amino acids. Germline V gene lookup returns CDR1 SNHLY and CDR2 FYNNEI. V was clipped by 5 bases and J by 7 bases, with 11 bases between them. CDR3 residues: CASSRDSVGELFF. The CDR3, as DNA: TGTGCCAGCAGTCGCGACAGTGTCGGGGAGCTGTTTTTT. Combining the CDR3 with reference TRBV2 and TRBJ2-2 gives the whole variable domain EPEVTQTPSHQVTQMGQEVILRCVPISNHLYFYWYRQILGQKVEFLVSFYNNEISEKSEIFDDQFSVERPDGSNFTLKIRSTKLEDSAMYFCASSRDSVGELFFGEGSRLTVL.

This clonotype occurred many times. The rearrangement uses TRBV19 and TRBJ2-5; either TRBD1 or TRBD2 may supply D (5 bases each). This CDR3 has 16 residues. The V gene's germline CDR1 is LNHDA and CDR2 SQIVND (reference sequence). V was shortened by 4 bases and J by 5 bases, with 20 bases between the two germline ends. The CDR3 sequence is CASSTPRDPSRETQYF. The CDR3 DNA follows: TGTGCCAGTAGTACCCCCCGGGACCCTTCTAGGGAGACCCAGTACTTC. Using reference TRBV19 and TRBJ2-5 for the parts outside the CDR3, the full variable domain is DGGITQSPKYLFRKEGQNVTLSCEQNLNHDAMYWYRQDPGQGLRLIYYSQIVNDFQKGDIAEGYSVSREKKESFPLTVTSAQKNPTAFYLCASSTPRDPSRETQYFGPGTRLLVL.

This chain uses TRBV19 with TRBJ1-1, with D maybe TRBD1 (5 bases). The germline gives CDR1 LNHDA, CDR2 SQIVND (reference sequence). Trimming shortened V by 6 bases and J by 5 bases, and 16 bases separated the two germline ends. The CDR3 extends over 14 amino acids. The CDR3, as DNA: TGTGCCAGTAGGCCCCTCGGGGAGGGGACTGAAGCTTTCTTT. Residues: CASRPLGEGTEAFF.

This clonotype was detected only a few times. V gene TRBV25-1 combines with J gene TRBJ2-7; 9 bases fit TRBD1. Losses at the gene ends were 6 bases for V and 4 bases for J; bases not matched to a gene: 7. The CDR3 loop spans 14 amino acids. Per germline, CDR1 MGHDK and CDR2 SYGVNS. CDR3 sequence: CASRAGQGGYEQYF. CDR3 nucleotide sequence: TGTGCCAGCAGGGCGGGACAGGGAGGGTACGAGCAGTACTTC.

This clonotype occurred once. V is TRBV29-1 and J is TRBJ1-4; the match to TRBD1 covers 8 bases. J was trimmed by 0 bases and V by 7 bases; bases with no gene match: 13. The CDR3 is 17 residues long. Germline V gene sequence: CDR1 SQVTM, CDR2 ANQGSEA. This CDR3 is CSASGTGFYATNEKLFF. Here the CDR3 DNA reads TGCAGCGCCTCCGGGACAGGATTTTATGCAACTAATGAAAAACTGTTTTTT.

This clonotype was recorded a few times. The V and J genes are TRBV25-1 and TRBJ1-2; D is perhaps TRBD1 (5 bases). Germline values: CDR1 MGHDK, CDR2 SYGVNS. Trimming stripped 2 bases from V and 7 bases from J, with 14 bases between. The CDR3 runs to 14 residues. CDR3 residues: CASSELGGSRGYTF. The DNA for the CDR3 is TGTGCCAGCAGTGAACTGGGGGGGAGTCGTGGCTACACCTTC.

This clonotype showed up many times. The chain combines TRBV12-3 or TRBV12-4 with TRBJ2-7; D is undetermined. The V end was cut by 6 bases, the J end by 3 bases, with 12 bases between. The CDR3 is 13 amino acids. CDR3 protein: CASSPLSNYEQYF. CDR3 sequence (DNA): TGTGCCAGCAGCCCACTCTCCAACTACGAGCAGTACTTC.

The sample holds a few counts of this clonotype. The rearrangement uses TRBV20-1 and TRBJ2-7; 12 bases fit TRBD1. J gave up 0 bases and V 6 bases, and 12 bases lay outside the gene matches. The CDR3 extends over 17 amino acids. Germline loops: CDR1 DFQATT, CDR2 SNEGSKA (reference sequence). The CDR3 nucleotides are TGCAGTGCCAAGTCCGGGACAGGGGGCGGGAGCTCCTACGAGCAGTACTTC. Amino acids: CSAKSGTGGGSSYEQYF.

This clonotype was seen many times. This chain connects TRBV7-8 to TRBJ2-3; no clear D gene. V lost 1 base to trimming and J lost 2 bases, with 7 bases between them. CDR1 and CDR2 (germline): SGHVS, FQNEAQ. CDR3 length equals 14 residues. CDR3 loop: CASSLGLYTDTQYF. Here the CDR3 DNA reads TGTGCCAGCAGCTTAGGACTTTACACAGATACGCAGTATTTT.

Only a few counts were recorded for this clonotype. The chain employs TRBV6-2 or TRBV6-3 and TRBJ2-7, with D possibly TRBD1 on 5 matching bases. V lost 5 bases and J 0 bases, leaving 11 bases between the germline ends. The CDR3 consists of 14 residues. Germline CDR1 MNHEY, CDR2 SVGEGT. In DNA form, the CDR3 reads TGTGCCAGCAGTACAGGATTCACCTCCTACGAGCAGTACTTC. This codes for CASSTGFTSYEQYF.

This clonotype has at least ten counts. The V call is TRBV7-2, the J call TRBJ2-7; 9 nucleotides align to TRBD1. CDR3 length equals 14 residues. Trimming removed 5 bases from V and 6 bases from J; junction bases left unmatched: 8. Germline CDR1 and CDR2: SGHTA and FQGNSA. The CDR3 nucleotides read TGTGCCAGCAGCCAGGACAGGGGTTTACGCGAGCAGTACTTC. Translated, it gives CASSQDRGLREQYF.

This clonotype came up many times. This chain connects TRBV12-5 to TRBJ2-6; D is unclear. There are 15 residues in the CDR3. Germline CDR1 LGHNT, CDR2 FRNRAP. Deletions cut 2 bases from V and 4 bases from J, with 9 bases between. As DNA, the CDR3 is TGTGCTAGTGGTTTGCCCACGGGCGGGGCCAACGTCCTGACTTTC. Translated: CASGLPTGGANVLTF.

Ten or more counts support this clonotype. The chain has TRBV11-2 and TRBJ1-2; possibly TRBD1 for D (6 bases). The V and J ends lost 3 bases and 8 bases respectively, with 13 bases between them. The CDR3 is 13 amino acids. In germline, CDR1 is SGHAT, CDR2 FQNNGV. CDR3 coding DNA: TGTGCCAGCAGCTTGGGGGGGCAAGGAGGCTACACCTTC. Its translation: CASSLGGQGGYTF.

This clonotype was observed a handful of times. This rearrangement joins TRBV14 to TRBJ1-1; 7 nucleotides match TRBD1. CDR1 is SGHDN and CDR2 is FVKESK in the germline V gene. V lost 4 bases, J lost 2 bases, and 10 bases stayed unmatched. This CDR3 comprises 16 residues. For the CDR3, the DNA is TGTGCCAGCAGCCTCCTACCGGGACAGTACAACACTGAAGCTTTCTTT. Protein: CASSLLPGQYNTEAFF.

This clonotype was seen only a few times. CDR3 in amino acids: CASSEARNTEAFF. In nucleotides, the CDR3 is TGTGCCAGCAGTGAAGCCAGAAACACTGAAGCTTTCTTT. This chain links TRBV6-1 with TRBJ1-1; D gene unclear. V was shortened by 0 bases and J by 2 bases, with 4 bases between the two germline ends. CDR1 is MNHNS, CDR2 SASEGT, per germline. This CDR3 is built from 13 residues.

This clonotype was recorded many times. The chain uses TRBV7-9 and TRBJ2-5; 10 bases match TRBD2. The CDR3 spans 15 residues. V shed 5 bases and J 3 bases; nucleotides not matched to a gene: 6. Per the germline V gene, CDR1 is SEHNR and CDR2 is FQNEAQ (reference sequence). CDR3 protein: CASSPPTSGKETQYF. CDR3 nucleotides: TGTGCCAGCAGCCCGCCCACTAGCGGGAAAGAGACCCAGTACTTC. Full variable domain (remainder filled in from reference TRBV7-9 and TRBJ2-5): DTGVSQNPRHKITKRGQNVTFRCDPISEHNRLYWYRQTLGQGPEFLTYFQNEAQLEKSRLLSDRFSAERPKGSFSTLEIQRTEQGDSAMYLCASSPPTSGKETQYFGPGTRLLVL.

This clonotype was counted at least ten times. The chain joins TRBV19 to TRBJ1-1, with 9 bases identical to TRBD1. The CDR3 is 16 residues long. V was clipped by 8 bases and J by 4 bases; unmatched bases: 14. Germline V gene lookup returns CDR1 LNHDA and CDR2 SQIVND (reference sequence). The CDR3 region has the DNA TGTGCCAGTTTTCCCGGGACAGGGCGCATGAGCACTGAAGCTTTCTTT. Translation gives CASFPGTGRMSTEAFF.

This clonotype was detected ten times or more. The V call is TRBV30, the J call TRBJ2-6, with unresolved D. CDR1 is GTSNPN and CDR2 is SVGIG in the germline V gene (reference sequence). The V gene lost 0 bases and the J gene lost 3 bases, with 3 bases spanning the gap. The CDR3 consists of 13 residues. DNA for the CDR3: TGTGCCTGGAGTGTTGGTGGGGCCAACGTCCTGACTTTC. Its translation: CAWSVGGANVLTF.

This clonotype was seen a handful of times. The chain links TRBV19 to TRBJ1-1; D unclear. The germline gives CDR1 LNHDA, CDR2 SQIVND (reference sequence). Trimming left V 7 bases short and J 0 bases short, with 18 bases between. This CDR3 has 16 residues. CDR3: CASTPGVGFVNTEAFF. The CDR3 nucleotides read TGTGCCAGTACCCCCGGGGTCGGATTCGTGAACACTGAAGCTTTCTTT.

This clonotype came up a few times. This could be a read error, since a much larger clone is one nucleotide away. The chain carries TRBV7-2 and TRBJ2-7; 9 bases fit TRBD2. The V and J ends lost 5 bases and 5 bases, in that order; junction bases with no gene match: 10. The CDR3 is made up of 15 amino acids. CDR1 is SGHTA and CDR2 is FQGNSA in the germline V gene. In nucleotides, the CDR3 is TGTGCCAGCAGCATGGGGACTAGCAGTCAGAACGAGCAGTACTTC. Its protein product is CASSMGTSSQNEQYF.

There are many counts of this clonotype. The CDR3 protein is CASSETGQGRGYTF. The DNA for the CDR3 is TGTGCCAGCAGCGAGACGGGACAGGGGAGAGGCTACACCTTC. The genes are TRBV7-2 and TRBJ1-2; 10 nucleotides match TRBD1. The CDR3 runs to 14 residues. Germline CDR1 and CDR2: SGHTA and FQGNSA. The ends lost 5 bases at V and 8 bases at J; junction bases unmatched: 8.

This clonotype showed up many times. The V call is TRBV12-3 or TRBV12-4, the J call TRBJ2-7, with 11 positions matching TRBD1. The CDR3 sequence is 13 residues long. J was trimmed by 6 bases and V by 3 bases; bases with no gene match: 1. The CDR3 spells CASSLGTGGEQYF. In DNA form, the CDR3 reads TGTGCCAGCAGTTTGGGGACAGGGGGCGAGCAGTACTTC.